The 9 T cell receptor beta chains given below trace back to one sample, sequenced in a study of blood T cell repertoires in COVID-19 (dated by TCRdb to 2020 to 2022). Libraries were constructed by the immunoSEQ multiplex PCR assay. The table was pulled from immuneACCESS by TCRdb, which kept in-frame rearrangements only. Such tables lose some clones; where checked, under half of the loss comes from unresolved V genes, and the rest has no known cause. This sample comprises more than 200,000 clones, 80% to 90% of them detected only once. Approximately 1.4% of the sample rests with the top ten. Material for sequencing was peripheral blood. Receptor source: an elderly man with acute or convalescent COVID-19.

The genes are TRBV5-6 and TRBJ1-4, with unresolved D. The germline V gene encodes CDR1 SGHDT and CDR2 YYEEEE. Trimming left V 1 base short and J 5 bases short, with 9 bases between. The CDR3 consists of 14 residues. CDR3 amino acids: CASSLLGRNEKLFF. CDR3 DNA: TGTGCCAGCAGCTTGTTGGGGAGAAATGAAAAACTGTTTTTT.

The chain recombines TRBV24-1 with TRBJ1-2; TRBD1 matches 11 bases. CDR3 length equals 17 residues. J was trimmed by 5 bases and V by 4 bases; bases with no gene match: 11. Germline lookup yields CDR1 KGHDR and CDR2 SFDVKD. CDR3 protein: CATSENRGTGGPYGYTF. CDR3 DNA sequence: TGTGCCACCAGTGAAAATAGGGGGACAGGGGGGCCTTATGGCTACACCTTC.

The CDR3 protein is CASSRTSGRTYNEQFF. The CDR3 DNA sequence: TGTGCCAGTAGCCGGACTAGCGGGAGGACTTACAATGAGCAGTTCTTC. The chain recombines TRBV19 with TRBJ2-1; TRBD2 agrees at 14 bases. Per germline, CDR1 LNHDA and CDR2 SQIVND (reference sequence). The length of the CDR3 is 16 residues. J lost 4 bases, V lost 6 bases, and 5 bases had no gene match.

This clone was seen a few times. This rearrangement joins TRBV19 to TRBJ2-2; TRBD1 matches 8 bases. V lost 4 bases, J lost 2 bases, and 3 bases stayed unmatched. This CDR3 has 15 amino acids. Germline V gene lookup returns CDR1 LNHDA and CDR2 SQIVND (reference sequence). CDR3 DNA sequence: TGTGCCAGTAGTACGGGACAGGTTAACACCGGGGAGCTGTTTTTT. Residues: CASSTGQVNTGELFF.

The V call is TRBV7-3, the J call TRBJ2-2; D gene ambiguous. This CDR3 has 16 residues. The V and J ends lost 3 bases and 2 bases respectively, with 13 bases between them. CDR1 SGHTA and CDR2 FQGTGA come from the germline V gene. The CDR3 loop reads CASSFSPDANTGELFF. The DNA for the CDR3 is TGTGCCAGCAGCTTTAGCCCGGATGCCAACACCGGGGAGCTGTTTTTT.

The chain recombines TRBV7-9 with TRBJ1-3; TRBD1 might be the D (5 bases). The CDR3 extends over 15 amino acids. Germline values: CDR1 SEHNR, CDR2 FQNEAQ (reference sequence). Trimming took off 3 bases at V and 2 bases at J, with 11 bases between the two ends. CDR3 coding DNA: TGTGCCAGCAGCTTTGGAGGGGTGACTGGAAACACCATATATTTT. Its protein is CASSFGGVTGNTIYF.

The rearrangement joins TRBV6-2 or TRBV6-3 to TRBJ2-5; D is uncertain. Germline values: CDR1 MNHEY, CDR2 SVGEGT. The CDR3 covers 12 residues. Trimming took off 2 bases at V and 2 bases at J, with 3 bases between the two ends. The chain's CDR3 is CASSYTQETQYF. DNA for the CDR3: TGTGCCAGCAGTTACACACAAGAGACCCAGTACTTC.

The V and J genes are TRBV7-6 and TRBJ2-3; 9 bases align to TRBD2. Germline loops: CDR1 SGHVS, CDR2 FNYEAQ. This CDR3 spans 16 amino acids. Germline trimming cut 1 base from V and 4 bases from J; bases unmatched to any gene: 6. The CDR3 loop is CASSLVPAGGADTQYF. CDR3 sequence (DNA): TGTGCCAGCAGCTTAGTTCCAGCGGGGGGCGCAGATACGCAGTATTTT.

V and J are TRBV29-1 and TRBJ2-2; possibly TRBD2 for D (7 bases). Germline CDR1 is SQVTM and CDR2 is ANQGSEA. CDR3 length: 14 residues. The DNA for the CDR3 is TGCCGCGGTGGGGGGGGCGCGAACACCGGGGAGCTGTTTTTT. This codes for CRGGGGANTGELFF.